Presented here are 2 T cell receptor beta chains from one specimen sequenced in a study of T-cell reconstitution after alpha-beta-depleted transplantation in children. Unique molecular identifiers tagged the TCRbeta library. TCRdb fed the PCR reads into MiXCR, producing one record per CDR3 protein. Of about 610,000 distinct CDR3 sequences in the sample, about 11% are singletons; the top ten hold roughly 3.9%. This specimen was PBMCs from the stem cell graft donor, taken from the stem cell graft. Source of these receptors: a human donor who donated a stem cell graft to a child with acute myeloid leukemia.

The rearrangement joins TRBV9 to TRBJ2-5; 13 bases agree with TRBD2. V gave up 0 bases and J gave up 1 base; unmatched junction bases: 12. Germline V gene lookup returns CDR1 SGDLS and CDR2 YYNGEE. The CDR3 has 20 amino acids. The CDR3 region is CASSVAQGTRLAGGQETQYF. CDR3 in DNA: TGTGCCAGCAGCGTAGCCCAGGGTACGCGACTAGCGGGAGGCCAAGAGACCCAGTACTTC.

This clonotype appeared a few times. CDR3 nucleotides: TGTGCCTCCTCCCGACAGGCGAGCTCCTACAATGAGCAGTTCTTC. Translation gives CASSRQASSYNEQFF. V gene TRBV9 combines with J gene TRBJ2-1, with D possibly matching TRBD1 (6 bases). The germline V and J ends were trimmed by 10 bases and 0 bases, with 17 bases remaining between them. CDR3 size: 15 residues. In germline, CDR1 is SGDLS, CDR2 YYNGEE.